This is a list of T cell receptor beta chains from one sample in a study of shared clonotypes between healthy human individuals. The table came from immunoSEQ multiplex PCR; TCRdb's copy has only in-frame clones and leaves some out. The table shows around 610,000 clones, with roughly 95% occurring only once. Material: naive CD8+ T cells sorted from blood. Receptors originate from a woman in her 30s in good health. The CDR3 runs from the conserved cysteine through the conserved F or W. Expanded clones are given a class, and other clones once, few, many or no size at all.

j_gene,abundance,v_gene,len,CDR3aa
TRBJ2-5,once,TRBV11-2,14,CASSLGTAPETQYF
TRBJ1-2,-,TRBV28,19,CASSNTGTGSWGRPVGYTF
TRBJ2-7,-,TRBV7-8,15,CASSLGTGVASEQYF
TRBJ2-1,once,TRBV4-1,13,CASSRGGDLEQFF
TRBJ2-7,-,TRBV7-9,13,CASAARGQGEQYF
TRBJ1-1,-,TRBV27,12,CASRTGLAEAFF
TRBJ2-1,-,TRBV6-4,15,CASSERDVPRNEQFF
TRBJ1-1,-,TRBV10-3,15,CAIRNPTDSLGEAFF
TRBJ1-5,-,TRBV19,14,CASTGEGGNQPQHF
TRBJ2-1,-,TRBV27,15,CASSLQAGLYNEQFF
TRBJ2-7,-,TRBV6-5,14,CASSYNGLSYEQYF
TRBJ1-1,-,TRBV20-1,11,CSAVHNTEAFF
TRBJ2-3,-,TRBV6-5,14,CASSYFEGADTQYF
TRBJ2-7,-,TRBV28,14,CASSIPTLTYEQYF
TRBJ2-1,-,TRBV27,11,CASSWAAEQFF
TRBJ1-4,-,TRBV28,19,CASSLAFDRAEHTNEKLFF
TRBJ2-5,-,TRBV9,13,CASSIGLEETQYF
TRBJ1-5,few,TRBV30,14,CAWRGGMGNQPQHF